What follows is one T cell receptor (beta chain) and its context. V dropped 6 bases and J dropped 4; count of bases not matched to a gene: 11. The CDR3 length is 15 residues. Looked up from germline, CDR1 is MNHEY and CDR2 is SVGAGI. In the original processing: Estimation of nucleated cell counts was performed using reference gene primer amplification. The table came from immunoSEQ multiplex PCR; TCRdb's copy has only in-frame clones and leaves some out. V and J calls and clone size are those listed in that table; D and trimming were worked out from the DNA. Of approximately 150,000 clones in the sample, over 75% were seen once. This entry comes from a study of blood T cell repertoires in COVID-19. Study background: Spain, Italy and the United States supplied samples that represented acute and convalescent COVID-19. Sample material is recorded as cDNA or gDNA derived from T cells, B-cell-depleted T cells, or PBMCs.

This clonotype originated in a man aged 60 to 75 with active or convalescent COVID-19. The rearrangement uses TRBV6-5 and TRBJ2-7; 8 nucleotides match TRBD1. The sequenced sample was peripheral blood. CDR3 sequence (DNA): TGTGCCAGCAGACAAGGGACAGGCGCCTTTTACGAGCAGTACTTC. Amino acids: CASRQGTGAFYEQYF.